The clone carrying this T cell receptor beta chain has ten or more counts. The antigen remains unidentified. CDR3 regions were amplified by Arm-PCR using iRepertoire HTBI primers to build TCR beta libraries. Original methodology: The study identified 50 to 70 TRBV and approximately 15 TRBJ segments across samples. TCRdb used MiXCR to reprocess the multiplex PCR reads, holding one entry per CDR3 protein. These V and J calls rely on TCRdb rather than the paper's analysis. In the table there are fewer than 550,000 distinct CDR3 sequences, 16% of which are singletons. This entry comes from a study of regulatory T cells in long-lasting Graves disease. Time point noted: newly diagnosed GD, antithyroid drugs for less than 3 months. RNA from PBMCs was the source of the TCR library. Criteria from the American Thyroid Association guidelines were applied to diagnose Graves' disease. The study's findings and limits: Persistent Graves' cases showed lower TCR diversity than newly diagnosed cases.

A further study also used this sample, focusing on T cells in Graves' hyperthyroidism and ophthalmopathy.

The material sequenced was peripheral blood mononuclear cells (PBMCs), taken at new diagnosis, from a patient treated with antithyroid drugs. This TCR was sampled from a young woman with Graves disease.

CDR3 DNA: TGTGCCAGCAGCCAAGCGGGGCTCTACGAGCAGTACTTC. It is translated as CASSQAGLYEQYF. The chain links TRBV14 to TRBJ2-7; the D call may be TRBD1 or TRBD2 (5 bases each). Germline V gene lookup returns CDR1 SGHDN and CDR2 FVKESK. The CDR3 spans 13 residues. Between the trimmed V and J ends, which lost 1 base and 3 bases, there was a span of 7 bases.